Listed below are T cell receptor beta chains from one sample, sequenced in a study of T cell repertoires in cytomegalovirus infection. MiXCR, run by TCRdb on the reads, gives a single entry per CDR3 protein. The table records more than 500,000 distinct CDR3 sequences, approximately 15% of them present only once. Sequenced: CD8+ T cells from PBMCs. The receptors derive from a human donor in good health (CMV status not recorded). Some clones in this sample may be carry-over from other donors' samples. Both conserved end residues are part of each CDR3. D genes are given only for firm matches. Not all rows give a size; the values are once, few, many and, for expanded clones, a class.

TRBJ1-1,TRBV29-1,NA,many,TGCAGCGTTGAAGATGGAGCGAACACTGAAGCTTTCTTT,CSVEDGANTEAFF
TRBJ1-5,TRBV7-9,NA,many,TGTGCCAGCAACCAGGGATTCAATCAGCCCCAGCATTTT,CASNQGFNQPQHF
TRBJ2-1,TRBV28,TRBD2,few,TGTGCCAGCAGTTTCCTAGCGGGGAGTGAGCAGTTCTTC,CASSFLAGSEQFF
TRBJ2-7,TRBV9,NA,NA,TGTGCCAGCAGCTCGGAGAAGGGCGTTAGGGGCGAGCAGTACTTC,CASSSEKGVRGEQYF
TRBJ2-1,TRBV20-1,NA,NA,TGCAGTGCTTATAGGAGCGGCTCCTACAATGAGCAGTTCTTC,CSAYRSGSYNEQFF
TRBJ1-2,TRBV7-9,NA,NA,TGTGCCAGCAGCTCCCCTACAGGGCTAACCTATGGCTACACCTTC,CASSSPTGLTYGYTF
TRBJ2-3,TRBV7-3,TRBD2,NA,TGTGCCAGCAGCTTAGGGGCTAGCGGGGGCCGGGCAGATACGCAGTATTTT,CASSLGASGGRADTQYF
TRBJ2-1,TRBV4-1,NA,NA,TGCGCCAGCAGCCCATTGGGGGCGTCCTACAATGAGCAGTTCTTC,CASSPLGASYNEQFF
TRBJ1-1,TRBV11-2,NA,many,TGTGCCAGCAGCGCCACCCCCTCCCAGGGATCCCCAAGGACTGAAGCTTTCTTT,CASSATPSQGSPRTEAFF
TRBJ1-2,TRBV5-1,NA,few,TGCGCCAGCAGCTCCCGAACAGGAAACCATGGCTACACCTTC,CASSSRTGNHGYTF
TRBJ2-1,TRBV9,TRBD2,NA,TGTGCCAGCAGCCCCCAGCGGGGGGGGAATGAGCAGTTCTTC,CASSPQRGGNEQFF
TRBJ1-1,TRBV6-5,NA,many,NA,CASLSFDLHAEAFFGQPEAFF
TRBJ2-1,TRBV7-6,TRBD2,many,TGTGCCAGCAGCTTAGGGACTAGTGGTGAGCAGTTCTTC,CASSLGTSGEQFF
TRBJ2-7,TRBV27,TRBD1,NA,TGTGCCAGCAGTTTATCCGGACAGGGTAATTACGAGCAGTACTTC,CASSLSGQGNYEQYF
TRBJ1-2,TRBV12-3/TRBV12-4,TRBD1,few,TGTGCCAGCAGCTACACCGGGACAGGGAGTGGGGATGGCTACACCTTC,CASSYTGTGSGDGYTF
TRBJ2-1,TRBV11-3,TRBD1,many,TGTGCCAGCAGCTTACTACAGGGGGTCGGTGAGCAGTTCTTC,CASSLLQGVGEQFF
TRBJ1-6,TRBV25-1,TRBD1,many,TGTGCCAGCAGTAGGGACAGGGGATTGAGTTCACCCCTCCACTTT,CASSRDRGLSSPLHF
TRBJ1-3,TRBV7-6,TRBD1,many,TGTGCCAGCAGCTTAACGCCGCGACAGGGGTGGGCTGGAAACACCATATATTTT,CASSLTPRQGWAGNTIYF
TRBJ1-6,TRBV7-2,NA,many,TGTGCCAGCAGGAGAGCAGGGGCCGAAATTAAATCACCCCTCCACTTT,CASRRAGAEIKSPLHF
TRBJ2-5,TRBV27,TRBD1,many,TGTGCCAGCAGTCCGTCTAGAGTAGGGGGCGCGGAGACCCAGTACTTC,CASSPSRVGGAETQYF
TRBJ1-3,TRBV13,TRBD1,NA,TGTGCCAGCAGCGCCTTCGACAGGGACTACGGAAACACCATATATTTT,CASSAFDRDYGNTIYF
TRBJ2-7,TRBV2,TRBD1,NA,TGTGCCAGCAGTGAGAGGGGGCACTACGAGCAGTACTTC,CASSERGHYEQYF
TRBJ2-5,TRBV11-2,NA,few,TGTGCCAGCAGCTTACGCCCGGGCCCATCCCAAGAGACCCAGTACTTC,CASSLRPGPSQETQYF
TRBJ1-1,TRBV5-6,TRBD1,NA,TGTGCCAGCAGGTTACAGGGGGCCCGGACTGAAGCTTTCTTT,CASRLQGARTEAFF
TRBJ1-2,TRBV5-5,TRBD1,NA,TGTGCCAGCAACCTTGACAGGGGTCTCTATGGCTACACCTTC,CASNLDRGLYGYTF
TRBJ1-5,TRBV19,NA,many,TGTGCCAGTAGTATAGATCCAGGGGAAGGCAATCAGCCCCAGCATTTT,CASSIDPGEGNQPQHF
TRBJ1-5,TRBV4-1,NA,many,TGCGCCAGCAGCCCATTTGGGTTCAATCAGCCCCAGCATTTT,CASSPFGFNQPQHF
TRBJ1-2,TRBV12-3/TRBV12-4,NA,many,TGTGCCAGCAGCCACCGGGCCCCAGGAAGGAACTATGGCTACACCTTC,CASSHRAPGRNYGYTF
TRBJ2-1,TRBV4-2,NA,many,TGTGCCAGCAGCATCAGCTTCAATGAGCAGTTCTTC,CASSISFNEQFF
TRBJ1-4,TRBV11-2,TRBD1,NA,TGTGCCAGCAGCTTTTCCGGACAGGCGAATGAAAAACTGTTTTTT,CASSFSGQANEKLFF
TRBJ2-7,TRBV10-3,TRBD2,few,TGTGCCATCAGCCAGCGGGACGTCAGCTACGAGCAGTACTTC,CAISQRDVSYEQYF
TRBJ2-1,TRBV27,NA,NA,TGTGCCACGCGGGCCGGGATCGCCTACAATGAGCAGTTCTTC,CATRAGIAYNEQFF
TRBJ2-1,TRBV4-1,TRBD1,many,TGCGCCAGCAGCCACCGGGACAGCTCCTACAATGAGCAGTTCTTC,CASSHRDSSYNEQFF
TRBJ2-7,TRBV6-1,TRBD2,few,TGTGCCAGCAGTGAGCAGAGGACTAGCGGCTACGAGCAGTACTTC,CASSEQRTSGYEQYF
TRBJ1-5,TRBV7-9,NA,many,TGTGCCAGCAGCTATGACGGGATCAATCAGCCCCAGCATTTT,CASSYDGINQPQHF
TRBJ1-1,TRBV11-2,TRBD1,many,TGTGCCAGCAGCATACGACAGGGTTTGAACACTGAAGCTTTCTTT,CASSIRQGLNTEAFF
TRBJ2-7,TRBV24-1,NA,few,TGTGCCACCAGTCCCTCGGACAGCTCCTACGAGCAGTACTTC,CATSPSDSSYEQYF
TRBJ2-1,TRBV5-1,NA,NA,TGCGCCAGCAGCTTTAGGTCAGGGGATGCGAATGAGCAGTTCTTC,CASSFRSGDANEQFF
TRBJ2-7,TRBV28,NA,NA,TGTGCCAGCAGTCCCTCATACCAAATGGTCAACGAGCAGTACTTC,CASSPSYQMVNEQYF
TRBJ2-7,TRBV7-9,NA,NA,TGTGCCAGCAGCCTCACTAGATCTGAGCAGTACTTC,CASSLTRSEQYF
TRBJ2-7,TRBV12-5,NA,many,TGTGCTAGTGGTTCCCACCGGGAGCAGTACTTC,CASGSHREQYF
TRBJ2-3,TRBV5-1,NA,many,TGCGCCAGCAGCTTGGAGGCAGGACAGAACTCAGATACGCAGTATTTT,CASSLEAGQNSDTQYF
TRBJ1-3,TRBV27,NA,NA,TGTGCCAGCAGCTCTCGGGGGGCTGGAAACACCATATATTTT,CASSSRGAGNTIYF
TRBJ2-2,TRBV12-3/TRBV12-4,NA,NA,TGTGCCACCGTGACCGGCACCGGGGAGCTGTTTTTT,CATVTGTGELFF
TRBJ2-1,TRBV10-3,TRBD2,many,TGTGCCATCAATGCGGGAGGGCCTCACGAGCAGTTCTTC,CAINAGGPHEQFF
TRBJ2-6,TRBV27,NA,few,TGTGCCAGCAGTTTATCACAGGGGGGGGCGAGGTCTGGGGCCAACGTCCTGACTTTC,CASSLSQGGARSGANVLTF
TRBJ2-3,TRBV7-9,NA,NA,TGTGCCAGCAGCTTAGACCGGGGTAACACAGATACGCAGTATTTT,CASSLDRGNTDTQYF
TRBJ2-7,TRBV19,NA,few,TGTGCCAGTAGTATAGGGGCAGGGACCTACGAGCAGTACTTC,CASSIGAGTYEQYF